This record looks at one T cell receptor (beta chain) sequence and its context. Its antigen has not been determined. Base qualities are missing; no much larger clone stands one base away. This sample stems from a study of CD8 T cells in Susac syndrome (dated 2019 in TCRdb). General notes on the study: Whether CD8+ T cell activation and differentiation in Susac syndrome was antigen driven was tested using repertoire sequencing. Clonality of the CD8+ T cell repertoire was compared between roughly twelve healthy donors, 14 Susac syndrome patients and 15 multiple sclerosis patients.

Peripheral blood CD8+ and CD4+ T cells from healthy donors, Susac syndrome patients and multiple sclerosis patients were profiled using high-throughput TCR beta sequencing. Healthy donors were age- and sex-matched controls. Bulk CD8+ and CD4+ T cells were purified by magnetic negative isolation, while CD8+ TEMRA cells were enriched using FACS. Blood was drawn into EDTA tubes, processed within 24 hours, and PBMCs were isolated by density gradient centrifugation. PBMCs destined for TCR sequencing were cryopreserved in liquid nitrogen and later thawed in a 37 °C water bath. A purity of at least 90% was achieved for sorted or isolated CD4+, CD8+ and CD8+ TEMRA cells. General conclusions and limits of the study: The study acknowledged that relatively few individuals were included in the TCR sequencing and HLA analysis.

V is clipped by 2 bases and J by 1 base, and the sequence between their germline boundaries is 5 bases long. From the cysteine up to the phenylalanine, the CDR3 has a length of 13 residues. Of the read, only the CDR3 DNA is kept; its 39 bases are in frame from base 1. Based on the germline V gene, the CDR1 and CDR2 sequences are MNHEY and SVGAGI. RNA was extracted using the RNeasy kit, and roughly 0.5 to 1 microgram was reverse transcribed with random hexamers. The immunoSEQ multiplex PCR assay, which covers 54 Vbeta and 13 Jbeta segments, was used to amplify TCR beta CDR3 regions. To correct PCR amplification bias, a synthetic template baseline was used for both primer optimization and computational correction. The published analysis was carried out like this. Reads were annotated to V, D and J genes per IMGT and analyzed with immunoSEQ Analyzer, keeping only productive sequences. To calculate clonality, Shannon entropy was normalized by log2 of the number of productive unique sequences and then subtracted from one. For each patient and control, public and private clones were evaluated within the 100 most prevalent clones. Clones were defined as Susac-specific if absent from the healthy and MS cohorts, from approximately 1,100 published viral clones and from other ImmuneACCESS disease sequences. TCRdb trimmed public reads at Q25 via fastp, called clones via MiXCR and kept in-frame beta chains. Rows merge per CDR3 protein into single entries with the most common DNA and genes. TCRdb, not the original authors, processed these V and J calls. The sample table contains more than 40,000 distinct CDR3 sequences; only one count was recorded for 90% to 95% of them. Of the sample, roughly 0.52% falls within the top ten clones.

This chain is built from TRBV6-5 and TRBJ1-1; the D gene assignment is ambiguous. This sequence originates from a human donor in good health. The sequenced sample consisted of CD8+ T cells from PBMCs. At the DNA level, the sequence is TGTGCCAGCAGTTACGGGCCGAACACTGAAGCTTTCTTT. It specifies CASSYGPNTEAFF.